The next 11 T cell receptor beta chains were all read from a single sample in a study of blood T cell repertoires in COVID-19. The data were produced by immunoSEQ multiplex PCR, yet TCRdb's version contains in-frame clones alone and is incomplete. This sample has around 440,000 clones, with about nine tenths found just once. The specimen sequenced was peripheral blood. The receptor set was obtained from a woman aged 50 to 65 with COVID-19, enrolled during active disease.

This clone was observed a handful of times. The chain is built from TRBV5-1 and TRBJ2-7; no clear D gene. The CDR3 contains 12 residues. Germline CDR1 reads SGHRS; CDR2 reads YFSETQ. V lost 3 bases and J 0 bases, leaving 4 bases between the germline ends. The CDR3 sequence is CASSSPSYEQYF. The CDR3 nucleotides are TGCGCCAGCAGCTCTCCCTCCTACGAGCAGTACTTC.

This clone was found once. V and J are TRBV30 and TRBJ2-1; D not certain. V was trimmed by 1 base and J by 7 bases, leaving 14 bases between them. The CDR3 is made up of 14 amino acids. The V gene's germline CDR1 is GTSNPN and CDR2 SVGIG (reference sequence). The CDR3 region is CAWSAARRLNEQFF. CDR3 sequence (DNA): TGTGCCTGGAGTGCCGCTAGAAGGTTAAATGAGCAGTTCTTC. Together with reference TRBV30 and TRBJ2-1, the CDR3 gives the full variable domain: SQTIHQWPATLVQPVGSPLSLECTVEGTSNPNLYWYRQAAGRGLQLLFYSVGIGQISSEVPQNLSASRPQDRQFILSSKKLLLSDSGFYLCAWSAARRLNEQFFGPGTRLTVL.

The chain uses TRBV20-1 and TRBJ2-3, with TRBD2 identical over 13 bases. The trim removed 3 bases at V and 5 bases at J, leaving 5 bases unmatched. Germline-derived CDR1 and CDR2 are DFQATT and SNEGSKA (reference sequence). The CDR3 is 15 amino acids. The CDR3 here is CSASGLAGDLDTQYF. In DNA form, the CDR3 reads TGCAGTGCTAGTGGACTAGCGGGGGATCTAGATACGCAGTATTTT.

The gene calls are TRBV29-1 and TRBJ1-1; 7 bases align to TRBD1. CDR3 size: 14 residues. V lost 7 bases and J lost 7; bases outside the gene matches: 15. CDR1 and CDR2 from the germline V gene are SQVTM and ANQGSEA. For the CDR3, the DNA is TGCAGCGGGATGACAGGGTCAGGAGGGTTTGAAGCTTTCTTT. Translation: CSGMTGSGGFEAFF.

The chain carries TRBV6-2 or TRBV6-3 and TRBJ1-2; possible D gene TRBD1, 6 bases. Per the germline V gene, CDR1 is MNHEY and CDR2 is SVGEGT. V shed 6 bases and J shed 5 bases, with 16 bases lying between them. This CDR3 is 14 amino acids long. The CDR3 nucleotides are TGTGCCAGCAGCTTGGACAGCGTCTCTTATGGCTACACCTTC. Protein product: CASSLDSVSYGYTF.

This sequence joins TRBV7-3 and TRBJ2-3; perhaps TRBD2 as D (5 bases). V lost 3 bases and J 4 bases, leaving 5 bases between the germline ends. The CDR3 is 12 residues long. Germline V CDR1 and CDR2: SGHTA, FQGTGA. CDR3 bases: TGTGCCAGCAGCTTCGGGGCAGATACGCAGTATTTT. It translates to CASSFGADTQYF.

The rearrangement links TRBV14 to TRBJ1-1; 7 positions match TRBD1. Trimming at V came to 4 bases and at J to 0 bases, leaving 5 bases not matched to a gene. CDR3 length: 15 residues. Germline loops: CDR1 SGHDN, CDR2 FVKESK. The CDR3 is CASSPIRGLNTEAFF. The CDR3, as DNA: TGTGCCAGCAGCCCGATTAGGGGGCTGAACACTGAAGCTTTCTTT.

In nucleotides, the CDR3 is TGTGCCAGCACCCTGGTGCGGGAGTCCTACGAGCAGTACTTC. Translation gives CASTLVRESYEQYF. This rearrangement joins TRBV11-2 to TRBJ2-7, with 7 bases that match TRBD2. Unmatched junction bases numbered 7, after V lost 7 bases and J lost 1 base. CDR3 length: 14 amino acids. Germline CDR1 is SGHAT and CDR2 is FQNNGV.

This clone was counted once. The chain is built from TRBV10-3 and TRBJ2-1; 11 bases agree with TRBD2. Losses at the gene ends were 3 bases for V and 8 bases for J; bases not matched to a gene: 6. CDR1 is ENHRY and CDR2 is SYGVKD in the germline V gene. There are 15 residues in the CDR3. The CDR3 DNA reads TGTGCCATCAGTGACCGACTAGCGGGGAACGATGAGCAGTTCTTC. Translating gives CAISDRLAGNDEQFF.

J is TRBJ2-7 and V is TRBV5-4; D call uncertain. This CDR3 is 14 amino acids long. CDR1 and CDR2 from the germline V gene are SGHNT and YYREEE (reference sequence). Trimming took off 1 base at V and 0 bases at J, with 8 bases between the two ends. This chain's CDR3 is CASSLSTFSYEQYF. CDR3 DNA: TGTGCCAGCAGCTTGTCGACATTCTCCTACGAGCAGTACTTC.

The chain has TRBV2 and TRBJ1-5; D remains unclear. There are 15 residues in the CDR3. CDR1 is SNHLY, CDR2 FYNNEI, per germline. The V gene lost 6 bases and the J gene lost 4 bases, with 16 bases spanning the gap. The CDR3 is CASSRLWIGNQPQHF. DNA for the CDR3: TGTGCCAGCAGCCGACTCTGGATTGGGAATCAGCCCCAGCATTTT.